The 23 T cell receptor beta chains in this list originate from one sample, sequenced in a study of neoadjuvant anti-PD-1 for oral cavity cancer. Sequencing used immunoSEQ multiplex PCR; TCRdb keeps in-frame clones, though not all of them. Of about 12,000 clones listed, 71% are singletons. Time point specified: after neoadjuvant nivolumab, at surgical resection. The material was PBMCs, obtained after nivolumab (anti-PD-1) treatment. Source of these receptors: a person aged 40 to 85 with oral cavity squamous cell carcinoma.

V and J are TRBV5-5 and TRBJ2-7; TRBD2 aligns across 11 bases. Looked up from germline, CDR1 is SGHKS and CDR2 is YYEKEE (reference sequence). The CDR3 covers 15 residues. J gave up 2 bases and V 3 bases, and 4 bases lay outside the gene matches. As DNA, the CDR3 is TGTGCCAGCAGCTCCTTAGCGGGAGGGACCTACGAGCAGTACTTC. Translating it yields CASSSLAGGTYEQYF.

The chain combines TRBV4-1 with TRBJ1-4, with a weak D call TRBD1 (5 bases). V dropped 1 base and J dropped 5 bases, with 14 bases sitting between them. From germline, CDR1 is MGHRA and CDR2 YSYEKL. The length of the CDR3 is 16 residues. The CDR3 loop is CASSQADGTENEKLFF. The CDR3 coding sequence is TGCGCCAGCAGCCAAGCTGACGGGACGGAAAATGAAAAACTGTTTTTT.

The chain couples TRBV2 to TRBJ2-3; tentative D call: TRBD1 (6 bases). V lost 4 bases to trimming and J lost 6 bases, with 14 bases between them. The CDR3 spans 14 residues. Germline-derived CDR1 and CDR2 are SNHLY and FYNNEI. As DNA, the CDR3 is TGTGCCAGCAGTGGGGACATCGGGAATGATACGCAGTATTTT. Protein product: CASSGDIGNDTQYF.

The table lists this clone with a few counts. The chain links TRBV10-1 to TRBJ2-2; D perhaps matches TRBD1 (6 bases). The CDR3 extends over 14 amino acids. Looked up from germline, CDR1 is WNHNN and CDR2 is SYGVQD (reference sequence). The V gene lost 0 bases and the J gene lost 6 bases, with 8 bases spanning the gap. CDR3 residues: CASSESDRAGELFF. As DNA, the CDR3 is TGCGCCAGCAGTGAGTCGGACAGAGCCGGGGAGCTGTTTTTT.

The chain combines TRBV6-1 with TRBJ1-4; D is undetermined. This CDR3 spans 11 amino acids. V lost 4 bases and J 13 bases, leaving 10 bases between the germline ends. Germline V gives CDR1 MNHNS, CDR2 SASEGT. DNA of the CDR3: TGTGCCAGCAGTGCCACAGCCTTACTGTTTTTT. Residues: CASSATALLFF.

This rearrangement joins TRBV20-1 to TRBJ1-2; D call uncertain. In germline, CDR1 is DFQATT, CDR2 SNEGSKA (reference sequence). V lost 8 bases and J 8 bases, leaving 15 bases between the germline ends. This CDR3 spans 11 amino acids. CDR3 protein: CSLPVPSGYTF. CDR3 in DNA: TGCAGTCTCCCAGTCCCCTCCGGCTACACCTTC.

The V gene is TRBV13, the J gene TRBJ2-1; D not certain. Trimming stripped 2 bases from V and 6 bases from J, with 8 bases between. Germline V gene lookup returns CDR1 PRHDT and CDR2 FYEKMQ (reference sequence). The CDR3 has 13 residues. The CDR3 DNA reads as TGTGCCAGCAGCTTACTTTCGTTCAATGAGCAGTTCTTC. It is translated as CASSLLSFNEQFF.

This clone was seen more than once but under ten times. The rearrangement links TRBV14 to TRBJ1-1; D unresolved. This CDR3 spans 12 amino acids. Between the trimmed V and J ends, which lost 2 bases and 7 bases, there was a span of 8 bases. Germline assignment: CDR1 SGHDN and CDR2 FVKESK. In DNA form, the CDR3 reads TGTGCCAGCAGCCAATCGGTCGTTGAAGCTTTCTTT. Its translation is CASSQSVVEAFF.

The chain has TRBV27 and TRBJ1-5; a possible D gene is TRBD1 (5 bases). Germline CDR1 MNHEY, CDR2 SMNVEV (reference sequence). V was cut by 5 bases and J by 3 bases, with 11 bases left in between. This CDR3 contains 14 residues. The CDR3 bases are TGTGCCAGCAGTCGAAGACAGTACAATCAGCCCCAGCATTTT. Translation gives CASSRRQYNQPQHF.

The chain joins TRBV7-3 to TRBJ2-6, with TRBD2 matching 8 bases. Germline lookup yields CDR1 SGHTA and CDR2 FQGTGA. CDR3 length: 19 residues. V lost 1 base to trimming and J lost 0 bases; unmatched junction nucleotides: 8. CDR3 region: CASSLNPAGTSSGANVLTF. The CDR3 DNA sequence: TGTGCCAGCAGCTTAAACCCGGCCGGGACTAGCTCTGGGGCCAACGTCCTGACTTTC.

V gene TRBV6-1 combines with J gene TRBJ1-2, with 8 bases that match TRBD1. Germline lookup yields CDR1 MNHNS and CDR2 SASEGT. Trimming at V came to 2 bases and at J to 7 bases, leaving 9 bases not matched to a gene. The CDR3 contains 15 residues. The CDR3 region has the DNA TGTGCCAGCAGTGAATCCGGGACAGGTGTTGGTGGCTACACCTTC. Protein sequence: CASSESGTGVGGYTF.

The genes are TRBV27 and TRBJ2-1; D is perhaps TRBD1 or TRBD2 (6 bases each). Per the germline V gene, CDR1 is MNHEY and CDR2 is SMNVEV (reference sequence). The length of the CDR3 is 14 residues. With 3 bases removed from V and 3 bases from J, the gap between germline ends came to 9 bases. Here the CDR3 reads CASSFRGRYNEQFF. The CDR3 nucleotides read TGTGCCAGCAGTTTTCGGGGGCGCTACAATGAGCAGTTCTTC.

The chain joins TRBV19 to TRBJ1-6; D is uncertain. CDR1 is LNHDA and CDR2 is SQIVND in the germline V gene (reference sequence). CDR3 length: 15 amino acids. Between the trimmed V and J ends, which lost 6 bases and 0 bases, there was a span of 9 bases. The CDR3, as DNA: TGTGCCAGTAGGGAGGAGAGCTCCTATAATTCACCCCTCCACTTT. It yields the protein CASREESSYNSPLHF.

The chain is built from TRBV27 and TRBJ2-7, with D tentatively TRBD1 (6 bases). The CDR3 is 14 amino acids. Germline loops: CDR1 MNHEY, CDR2 SMNVEV (reference sequence). Trimming took off 3 bases at V and 7 bases at J, with 16 bases between the two ends. The CDR3 protein is CASSFTGLVLEQYF. In nucleotides, the CDR3 is TGTGCCAGCAGTTTTACAGGGCTCGTTTTGGAGCAGTACTTC.

The chain links TRBV27 to TRBJ2-7, with D perhaps given as TRBD1 or TRBD2 (5 bases each). The V end lost 3 bases, the J end lost 5 bases, and 17 bases lay between the germline ends. Germline CDR1 reads MNHEY; CDR2 reads SMNVEV (reference sequence). The length of the CDR3 is 15 residues. The CDR3 sequence: CASSLTIFGAHEQYF. The CDR3 bases are TGTGCCAGCAGTTTGACTATTTTCGGGGCCCACGAGCAGTACTTC.

The rearrangement links TRBV30 to TRBJ1-3, with D perhaps matching TRBD1 (6 bases). V shed 0 bases and J shed 4 bases, with 13 bases lying between them. In germline, CDR1 is GTSNPN, CDR2 SVGIG (reference sequence). The CDR3 length is 15 residues. CDR3 residues: CAWSVQTGHGNTIYF. The CDR3 coding sequence is TGTGCCTGGAGTGTACAAACAGGGCACGGAAACACCATATATTTT.

The rearrangement joins TRBV6-6 to TRBJ2-7; 11 bases fit TRBD2. The CDR3 totals 16 residues. V was clipped by 4 bases and J by 6 bases; unmatched bases: 11. The germline V gene encodes CDR1 MNHNY and CDR2 SVGAGI (reference sequence). CDR3 sequence reads: CASSLPIAGGPGEQYF. DNA for the CDR3: TGTGCCAGCAGTTTGCCTATAGCGGGAGGGCCGGGCGAGCAGTACTTC.

The chain links TRBV6-5 to TRBJ1-5; the D is unclear. This CDR3 contains 15 residues. In germline, CDR1 is MNHEY, CDR2 SVGAGI. Deletions cut 5 bases from V and 1 base from J, with 12 bases between. The CDR3 loop reads CASSQYRRSNQPQHF. CDR3 DNA sequence: TGTGCCAGCAGTCAGTATAGGCGAAGCAATCAGCCCCAGCATTTT.

The V gene is TRBV9, the J gene TRBJ2-3, with D unclear. CDR3 size: 15 residues. Germline CDR1 and CDR2: SGDLS and YYNGEE. Deletions cut 1 base from V and 4 bases from J, with 13 bases between. As DNA, the CDR3 is TGTGCCAGCAGCGTATCCATAGCTTTACCAGATACGCAGTATTTT. Amino acid sequence: CASSVSIALPDTQYF.

The CDR3 DNA follows: TGTGCCAGCAGCACCTCTGCTAGCGGGAAAGCGGGTGAGCAGTTCTTC. This gives the protein CASSTSASGKAGEQFF. The genes are TRBV28 and TRBJ2-1; TRBD2 matches 9 bases. Germline CDR1 reads MDHEN; CDR2 reads SYDVKM. The CDR3 runs to 16 residues. Trimming removed 6 bases from V and 9 bases from J; junction bases left unmatched: 15.

The chain is built from TRBV10-3 and TRBJ2-1; 7 nucleotides match TRBD1. CDR1 is ENHRY and CDR2 is SYGVKD in the germline V gene. The CDR3 runs 14 residues. After removal of 9 bases from V and 6 bases from J, the junction contained 11 bases not matched to a gene. The CDR3: CAMSDRESFNEQFF. As DNA, the CDR3 is TGTGCCATGTCAGACAGGGAATCGTTCAATGAGCAGTTCTTC.

This clone appeared once. This chain joins TRBV5-5 and TRBJ1-2; D might be TRBD1 (5 bases). The CDR3 has 14 residues. Deletions cut 4 bases from V and 7 bases from J, with 17 bases between. CDR1 and CDR2 (germline): SGHKS, YYEKEE (reference sequence). The CDR3, as DNA: TGTGCCAGCAGCGAGGGACCCACGGCGGTTGGCTACACCTTC. Amino acid sequence: CASSEGPTAVGYTF.

This clone turned up a few times. The V and J genes are TRBV28 and TRBJ1-1; unclear D gene. Trimming took 8 bases from V and 5 from J, leaving 18 bases between them. This CDR3 is built from 14 residues. Germline V CDR1 and CDR2: MDHEN, SYDVKM. CDR3 DNA: TGTGCCAGCGGTCTACTTCGGGTGGGTACTGAAGCTTTCTTT. This codes for CASGLLRVGTEAFF.